The source of this TCR beta chain is a study of T cells in narcolepsy. Repertoires were generated with immunoSEQ multiplex PCR, while TCRdb's copy carries only in-frame clones and drops some. This sample yields about 32,000 clones, of which roughly 80% are seen a single time; 3.8% belongs to the top ten. The CDR3 covers 17 residues. Germline V lookup: CDR1 ENHRY, CDR2 SYGVKD. J was trimmed by 8 bases and V by 6 bases; bases with no gene match: 18. This sequence was found in a human donor in good health. Sequenced input: memory (CD45RA-) CD4+ T cells from blood. The chain carries TRBV10-3 and TRBJ2-1; 8 bases line up with TRBD1. In DNA form, the CDR3 reads TGTGCCATCAGGGCAATCCGGGACAGGCCTGAAGTGGATGAGCAGTTCTTC. Translated, it gives CAIRAIRDRPEVDEQFF.